A single count supports the clone carrying this T cell receptor (beta chain). The antigen remains unidentified. The PCR had 60 Vbeta and 13 Jbeta primers. Method: immunoSEQ multiplex PCR; TCRdb's copy keeps in-frame clones and lacks some. Among about 120,000 clones listed, 77% were seen once. These data are taken from a study of cytomegalovirus exposure and HLA in healthy donors. Germline values: CDR1 KGHSH, CDR2 LQKENI. CDR3 length: 16 amino acids. J was trimmed by 5 bases and V by 4 bases; bases with no gene match: 10. The study's findings and limits: Only CMV serostatus was available as immune exposure information. When presence/absence was analysed, sequencing depth was taken to be roughly uniform across donors. CMV antigen specificity of a few CMV-associated chains was confirmed in vitro.

The sequence was obtained from a human donor in good health. Sequenced sample: PBMCs. The chain couples TRBV18 to TRBJ2-3; 9 positions agree with TRBD2. CDR3 nucleotide sequence: TGTGCCAGCTCACTCAATAGCGGGAGCACTGGAGATACGCAGTATTTT. Translated, it gives CASSLNSGSTGDTQYF. Full variable domain (outside the CDR3, taken from reference TRBV18 and TRBJ2-3): NAGVMQNPRHLVRRRGQEARLRCSPMKGHSHVYWYRQLPEEGLKFMVYLQKENIIDESGMPKERFSAEFPKEGPSILRIQQVVRGDSAAYFCASSLNSGSTGDTQYFGPGTRLTVL.